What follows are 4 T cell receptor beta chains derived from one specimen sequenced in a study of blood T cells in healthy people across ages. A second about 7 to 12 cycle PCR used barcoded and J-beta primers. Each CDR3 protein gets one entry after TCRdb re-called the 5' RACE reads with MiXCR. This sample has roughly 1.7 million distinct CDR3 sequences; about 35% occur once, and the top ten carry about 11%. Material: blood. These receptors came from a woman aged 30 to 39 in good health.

As DNA, the CDR3 is TGTGCCAGCAGTGAAAACAGGGTCTCCTACAATGAGCAGTTCTTC. Translated, it gives CASSENRVSYNEQFF. The V call is TRBV2, the J call TRBJ2-1; D perhaps matches TRBD1 (6 bases). Germline V gives CDR1 SNHLY, CDR2 FYNNEI. The CDR3 totals 15 residues. V was pared by 2 bases and J by 0 bases, with 8 bases between.

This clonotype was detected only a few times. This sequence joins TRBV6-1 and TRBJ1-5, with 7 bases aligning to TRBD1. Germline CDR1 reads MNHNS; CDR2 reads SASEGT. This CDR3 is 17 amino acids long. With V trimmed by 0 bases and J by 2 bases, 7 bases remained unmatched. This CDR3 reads CASSEATGRVGNQPQHF. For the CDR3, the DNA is TGTGCCAGCAGTGAAGCGACAGGGCGCGTCGGCAATCAGCCCCAGCATTTT.

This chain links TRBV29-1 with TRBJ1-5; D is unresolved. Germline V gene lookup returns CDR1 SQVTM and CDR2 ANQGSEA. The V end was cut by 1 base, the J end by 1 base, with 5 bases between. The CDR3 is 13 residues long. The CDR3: CSVEVESNQPQHF. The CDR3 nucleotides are TGCAGCGTTGAAGTGGAAAGCAATCAGCCCCAGCATTTT.

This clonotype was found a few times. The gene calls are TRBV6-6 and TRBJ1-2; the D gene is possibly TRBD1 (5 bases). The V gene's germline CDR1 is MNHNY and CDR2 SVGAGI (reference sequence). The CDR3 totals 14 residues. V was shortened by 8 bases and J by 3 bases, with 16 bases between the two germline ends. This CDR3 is CASVQGRFDYGYTF. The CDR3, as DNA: TGTGCCAGCGTTCAGGGAAGGTTCGACTATGGCTACACCTTC.